This TCR beta chain was identified in a study of cytomegalovirus exposure and HLA in healthy donors. Study-wide results and caveats: Accurate predictions that matched the HLA-A and HLA-B alleles of most subjects were reportedly made from TCR beta sequences. According to reports, the classifier identified cytomegalovirus status with high specificity and sensitivity. Most CMV-associated TCR beta chains were later found to appear HLA-restricted.

From germline, CDR1 is LNHDA and CDR2 SQIVND (reference sequence). Trimming cost V 6 bases and J 2 bases; bases outside gene matches: 5. The CDR3 is made up of 14 amino acids. Worth noting for this clone: No antigen is known for it.

Primers included in the PCR were 60 Vbeta and 13 Jbeta primers. The method was immunoSEQ multiplex PCR; TCRdb's version includes in-frame clones alone and lacks a portion of them. Seen here are 200,000 or so clones, over 65% observed once, and the top ten hold 0.098%. The chain is built from TRBV19 and TRBJ2-3; 7 nucleotides agree with TRBD1. This TCR came from a boy under 10 years old in good health and CMV-seronegative. Material: PBMCs. The CDR3 DNA reads TGTGCCAGTAGCCGGGACAGTAACACAGATACGCAGTATTTT. Protein sequence: CASSRDSNTDTQYF. The variable domain in full, completed from reference TRBV19 and TRBJ2-3, reads DGGITQSPKYLFRKEGQNVTLSCEQNLNHDAMYWYRQDPGQGLRLIYYSQIVNDFQKGDIAEGYSVSREKKESFPLTVTSAQKNPTAFYLCASSRDSNTDTQYFGPGTRLTVL.